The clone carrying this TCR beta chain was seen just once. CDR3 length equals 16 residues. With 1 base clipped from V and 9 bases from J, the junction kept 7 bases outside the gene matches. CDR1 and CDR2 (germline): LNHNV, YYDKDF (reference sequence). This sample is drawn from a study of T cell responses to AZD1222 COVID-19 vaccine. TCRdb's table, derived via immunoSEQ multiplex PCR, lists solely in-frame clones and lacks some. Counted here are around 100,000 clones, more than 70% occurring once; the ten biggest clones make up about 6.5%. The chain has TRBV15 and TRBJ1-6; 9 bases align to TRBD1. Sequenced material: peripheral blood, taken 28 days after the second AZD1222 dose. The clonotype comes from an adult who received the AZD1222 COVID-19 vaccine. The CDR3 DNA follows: TGTGCCACCAGCAGAGGGGCTGACAGGGGGGTTTCACCCCTCCACTTT. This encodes CATSRGADRGVSPLHF.